This T cell receptor (beta chain) was recovered during a study of OX40 agonist ivuxolimab in advanced cancers. Measured with immunoSEQ multiplex PCR; TCRdb has only the in-frame clones, and not every one. The sample carries 36,000 or so clones, about 80% recorded once. With 7 bases removed from V and 1 base from J, the gap between germline ends came to 10 bases. This CDR3 has 13 residues. Per germline, CDR1 MGHDK and CDR2 SYGVNS. Specimen: CD4+ or CD8+ T cells sorted from blood, collected in a trial of the OX40 agonist ivuxolimab. The V and J genes are TRBV25-1 and TRBJ1-1; D uncertain. The clonotype was recovered from an adult with an advanced solid tumor such as melanoma, head and neck, liver or kidney cancer. The CDR3: CASKSEPNTEAFF. DNA of the CDR3: TGTGCCAGCAAATCCGAGCCGAACACTGAAGCTTTCTTT.